The clone carrying this T cell receptor beta chain was seen ten or more times. The antigen is undetermined. This record comes from a study of T cells in Graves' hyperthyroidism and ophthalmopathy. Whole-study findings and limits: Classification by a 13 V-J model distinguished ophthalmopathy from stable hyperthyroidism.

Clinical symptoms, serum thyroxine, TRAb, thyroid ultrasound and orbital computed tomography informed diagnoses. The investigators amplified TCR beta CDR3 regions from RNA transcripts. During a first-round RT-PCR of the TCR CDR3, the HTBI primer set was used. TCRdb recomputed calls from the multiplex PCR reads with MiXCR, one row per CDR3 protein. The sample has 600,000 to 700,000 distinct CDR3 sequences; under 15% are singletons. The source is a woman in her thirties or forties with Graves' ophthalmopathy. The sample consisted of blood.

The CDR3 DNA sequence: TGTGCCAGCAGTTCCCCCAAGGATGGCTACACCTTC. The encoded protein is CASSSPKDGYTF. This rearrangement joins TRBV12-3 or TRBV12-4 to TRBJ1-2; no definite D call. Trimming pared 4 bases from V and 6 bases from J, leaving 9 bases between. The length of the CDR3 is 12 residues.